This is a list of T cell receptor beta chains from one sample in a study of CD8 T cells in Susac syndrome. TCRdb reprocessed the immunoSEQ multiplex PCR reads via MiXCR and lists one record per CDR3 protein. In the table there are tens of thousands of distinct CDR3 sequences, approximately 95% of which are singletons. The specimen sequenced was CD8+ T cells from PBMCs. These receptors all come from a human donor with Susac syndrome. Each CDR3 is given with its conserved first and last residue. Fields, in order: CDR3 protein, CDR3 DNA, J gene, D gene, V gene, clone size. D genes are given only for firm matches. Some rows mark clone size as missing; the rest say once, few, many or name a class of expanded clone.

cdr3_aa: CASSQASGVPAYEQYF
cdr3_nt: TGTGCCAGCAGCCAGGCCTCAGGGGTTCCAGCCTACGAGCAGTACTTC
j_call: TRBJ2-7
d_call: -
v_call: TRBV3-1
clone_size: -

cdr3_aa: CASSTYGASYEQYF
cdr3_nt: TGTGCCAGTAGTACTTACGGGGCCTCCTACGAGCAGTACTTC
j_call: TRBJ2-7
d_call: -
v_call: TRBV19
clone_size: -

cdr3_aa: CASRSSASYNEQFF
cdr3_nt: TGTGCCAGTAGGTCTAGCGCCTCCTACAATGAGCAGTTCTTC
j_call: TRBJ2-1
d_call: -
v_call: TRBV19
clone_size: -

cdr3_aa: CASSPTGISQDTQYF
cdr3_nt: TGTGCCAGCAGTCCAACCGGGATCAGCCAAGATACGCAGTATTTT
j_call: TRBJ2-3
d_call: -
v_call: TRBV27
clone_size: -

cdr3_aa: CASSLGTGYEQYF
cdr3_nt: TGTGCCAGCAGTTTAGGGACTGGCTACGAGCAGTACTTC
j_call: TRBJ2-7
d_call: -
v_call: TRBV12-3/TRBV12-4
clone_size: -

cdr3_aa: CSVRVGTEAFF
cdr3_nt: TGCAGCGTTAGGGTAGGCACTGAAGCTTTCTTT
j_call: TRBJ1-1
d_call: -
v_call: TRBV29-1
clone_size: -

cdr3_aa: CSAHPGGLTGELFF
cdr3_nt: TGCAGCGCCCACCCGGGAGGTCTCACCGGGGAGCTGTTTTTT
j_call: TRBJ2-2
d_call: TRBD2
v_call: TRBV29-1
clone_size: -

cdr3_aa: CASSLGQGNYGYTF
cdr3_nt: TGTGCCAGCAGCTTGGGACAGGGGAACTATGGCTACACCTTC
j_call: TRBJ1-2
d_call: TRBD1
v_call: TRBV5-6
clone_size: -

cdr3_aa: CASSQGHFSYEQYF
cdr3_nt: TGTGCCAGCAGTCAGGGTCACTTCTCCTACGAGCAGTACTTC
j_call: TRBJ2-7
d_call: -
v_call: TRBV28
clone_size: -

cdr3_aa: CAWSVRANEQFF
cdr3_nt: TGTGCCTGGAGTGTAAGGGCCAATGAGCAGTTCTTC
j_call: TRBJ2-1
d_call: -
v_call: TRBV30
clone_size: few

cdr3_aa: CASSQTSGRVYEQYF
cdr3_nt: TGCGCCAGCAGCCAGACTAGCGGGAGGGTCTACGAGCAGTACTTC
j_call: TRBJ2-7
d_call: TRBD2
v_call: TRBV4-1
clone_size: -

cdr3_aa: CSARDRGRQETQYF
cdr3_nt: TGCAGTGCCCGGGACAGGGGACGCCAAGAGACCCAGTACTTC
j_call: TRBJ2-5
d_call: TRBD1
v_call: TRBV20-1
clone_size: -

cdr3_aa: CASSWGPGGELFF
cdr3_nt: TGTGCCAGCAGTTGGGGCCCCGGCGGGGAGCTGTTTTTT
j_call: TRBJ2-2
d_call: -
v_call: TRBV11-2
clone_size: -

cdr3_aa: CASSQGGSTTDTQYF
cdr3_nt: TGTGCCAGCAGCCAAGGCGGGAGTACAACAGATACGCAGTATTTT
j_call: TRBJ2-3
d_call: TRBD2
v_call: TRBV14
clone_size: -

cdr3_aa: CASSYRFKREAHNEQFF
cdr3_nt: TGTGCCAGCAGTTACCGATTTAAGCGGGAGGCCCACAATGAGCAGTTCTTC
j_call: TRBJ2-1
d_call: TRBD2
v_call: TRBV6-2/TRBV6-3
clone_size: -

cdr3_aa: CSAVERWDSNQPQHF
cdr3_nt: TGCAGTGCCGTGGAACGGTGGGATAGCAATCAGCCCCAGCATTTT
j_call: TRBJ1-5
d_call: -
v_call: TRBV20-1
clone_size: once

cdr3_aa: CASSPGRPNEQYF
cdr3_nt: TGTGCCAGCAGTCCGGGACGGCCGAACGAGCAGTACTTC
j_call: TRBJ2-7
d_call: -
v_call: TRBV3-1
clone_size: -

cdr3_aa: CASSLVSNEQFF
cdr3_nt: TGTGCCAGCAGTTTAGTCAGCAATGAGCAGTTCTTC
j_call: TRBJ2-1
d_call: -
v_call: TRBV12-3/TRBV12-4
clone_size: once

cdr3_aa: CASSEATPRVHEQFF
cdr3_nt: TGTGCCAGCAGTGAAGCGACCCCTCGGGTCCATGAGCAGTTCTTC
j_call: TRBJ2-1
d_call: -
v_call: TRBV2
clone_size: once

cdr3_aa: CASSLDLRATNEKLFF
cdr3_nt: TGTGCCAGCAGCTTAGATTTGAGAGCAACTAATGAAAAACTGTTTTTT
j_call: TRBJ1-4
d_call: -
v_call: TRBV11-2
clone_size: -

cdr3_aa: CASSLRRTPRETQYF
cdr3_nt: TGTGCCAGCAGTCTCCGACGTACGCCGCGGGAGACCCAGTACTTC
j_call: TRBJ2-5
d_call: -
v_call: TRBV27
clone_size: -

cdr3_aa: CASSSSGTSGRRNEQFF
cdr3_nt: TGCGCCAGCAGCTCCTCCGGGACTAGCGGGAGACGGAATGAGCAGTTCTTC
j_call: TRBJ2-1
d_call: TRBD2
v_call: TRBV4-1
clone_size: -

cdr3_aa: CASSSDNSDTQYF
cdr3_nt: TGTGCCAGCAGTTCGGACAACTCAGATACGCAGTATTTT
j_call: TRBJ2-3
d_call: -
v_call: TRBV6-2/TRBV6-3
clone_size: -

cdr3_aa: CSARDRGRASYNEQFF
cdr3_nt: TGCAGTGCTAGAGATCGCGGGAGGGCCTCCTACAATGAGCAGTTCTTC
j_call: TRBJ2-1
d_call: TRBD2
v_call: TRBV20-1
clone_size: -

cdr3_aa: CASHPLGADTQYF
cdr3_nt: TGTGCCAGCCACCCCCTTGGGGCAGATACGCAGTATTTT
j_call: TRBJ2-3
d_call: -
v_call: TRBV6-5
clone_size: -

cdr3_aa: CSARDRPDRMNTEAFF
cdr3_nt: TGCAGTGCTAGAGACCGCCCGGACAGGATGAACACTGAAGCTTTCTTT
j_call: TRBJ1-1
d_call: TRBD1
v_call: TRBV20-1
clone_size: -

cdr3_aa: CASSQLLGTIDEQFF
cdr3_nt: TGTGCCAGCAGCCAATTGCTAGGTACTATCGATGAGCAGTTCTTC
j_call: TRBJ2-1
d_call: -
v_call: TRBV14
clone_size: -

cdr3_aa: CAWSDLRAPYEQYF
cdr3_nt: TGTGCCTGGAGTGACCTCAGGGCCCCCTACGAGCAGTACTTC
j_call: TRBJ2-7
d_call: -
v_call: TRBV30
clone_size: -

cdr3_aa: CAWSADRAGYTF
cdr3_nt: TGTGCCTGGAGTGCGGACAGGGCTGGCTACACCTTC
j_call: TRBJ1-2
d_call: TRBD1
v_call: TRBV30
clone_size: -

cdr3_aa: CASSQGRTSGNEQFF
cdr3_nt: TGCGCCAGCAGCCAAGGCAGGACCTCGGGCAATGAGCAGTTCTTC
j_call: TRBJ2-1
d_call: -
v_call: TRBV4-3
clone_size: -

cdr3_aa: CASSLGPGLEDTQYF
cdr3_nt: TGCGCCAGCAGTTTGGGTCCTGGCCTTGAGGATACGCAGTATTTT
j_call: TRBJ2-3
d_call: -
v_call: TRBV5-1
clone_size: -

cdr3_aa: CASSDSSGSETQYF
cdr3_nt: TGTGCCAGCAGTGATTCCAGCGGGAGCGAGACCCAGTACTTC
j_call: TRBJ2-5
d_call: TRBD2
v_call: TRBV2
clone_size: -

cdr3_aa: CASSAPRRGGHRTDTQYF
cdr3_nt: TGTGCCAGCAGCGCTCCCCGGCGCGGGGGGCACCGCACAGATACGCAGTATTTT
j_call: TRBJ2-3
d_call: TRBD2
v_call: TRBV9
clone_size: -

cdr3_aa: CASSPTGGTNEKLFF
cdr3_nt: TGTGCCAGCAGTCCGACAGGGGGAACTAATGAAAAACTGTTTTTT
j_call: TRBJ1-4
d_call: TRBD1
v_call: TRBV7-9
clone_size: once

cdr3_aa: CASTQVGGNEQFF
cdr3_nt: TGTGCCAGCACCCAAGTAGGGGGCAATGAGCAGTTCTTC
j_call: TRBJ2-1
d_call: -
v_call: TRBV6-6
clone_size: -

cdr3_aa: CASSPGLAGDASYEQYF
cdr3_nt: TGTGCCAGCTCACCCGGACTAGCGGGAGATGCATCCTACGAGCAGTACTTC
j_call: TRBJ2-7
d_call: TRBD2
v_call: TRBV18
clone_size: -

cdr3_aa: CASRWGAGTGELFF
cdr3_nt: TGTGCCAGCCGGTGGGGGGCCGGCACCGGGGAGCTGTTTTTT
j_call: TRBJ2-2
d_call: -
v_call: TRBV27
clone_size: -

cdr3_aa: CSVEGAGVANTGELFF
cdr3_nt: TGCAGCGTTGAAGGGGCGGGAGTGGCGAACACCGGGGAGCTGTTTTTT
j_call: TRBJ2-2
d_call: TRBD2
v_call: TRBV29-1
clone_size: -

cdr3_aa: CASSQGVRGPHEQYF
cdr3_nt: TGCGCCAGCAGCCAGGGGGTACGGGGTCCCCACGAGCAGTACTTC
j_call: TRBJ2-7
d_call: -
v_call: TRBV4-3
clone_size: -

cdr3_aa: CASNQGFSEAFF
cdr3_nt: TGTGCCAGCAACCAGGGGTTCTCTGAAGCTTTCTTT
j_call: TRBJ1-1
d_call: -
v_call: TRBV12-3/TRBV12-4
clone_size: -

cdr3_aa: CASSLRSRAYEQYF
cdr3_nt: TGTGCCAGCAGCTTAAGAAGTAGGGCCTACGAGCAGTACTTC
j_call: TRBJ2-7
d_call: -
v_call: TRBV7-8
clone_size: -

cdr3_aa: CSAWDPSTDTQYF
cdr3_nt: TGCAGTGCCTGGGACCCTAGCACAGATACGCAGTATTTT
j_call: TRBJ2-3
d_call: -
v_call: TRBV20-1
clone_size: -